This T cell receptor (beta chain) was retrieved from a study of T cells after yellow fever vaccination (dated by TCRdb to about 2019). In terms of the full investigation: The SMART-Seq v4 Ultra Low Input RNA kit was used to prepare libraries from fractions with low cell numbers. To track T-cell clones before and after primary and booster YFV17D yellow fever vaccination, bulk TCR alpha and beta repertoires were sequenced longitudinally. Two healthy male donors, one aged 18 to 30 and one aged 30 to 40 years, made up the cohort. Blood was drawn at multiple timepoints before and after primary and secondary immunization, with bulk PBMC replicates and cell subsets isolated. Study-wide conclusions, independent of this receptor: Because abundant contaminating clonotypes from the bulk population could be contained in FACS-sorted repertoires, computational filtering was required. Most clones expanded after primary vaccination (96% of CD4 and approximately 90% of CD8) were re-detected after the booster, suggesting that broad memory maintenance occurred. Compared with the primary T-cell response, the secondary T-cell response was weaker but faster, peaking on day 5 rather than day 15. A small fraction of clonotypes appeared in both the CD4 and CD8 compartments, likely as a result of convergent recombination. The study included only two donors, which limits how far the findings can be generalized.

Sequenced on an Illumina NovaSeq 6000. TCR cDNA was synthesized by 5'RACE template switching, which introduced a universal primer site and unique molecular identifiers. Priming of cDNA synthesis was performed from both the TCR alpha and TCR beta constant segments. Library amplification used two PCR steps, and the second PCR step added sample barcodes and sequencing adapters. Sequencing of libraries was done on Illumina HiSeq 2500 (2x100 bp) or NovaSeq (2x150 bp). In the source study's methods: MIGEC was used to demultiplex reads and collapse the reads into UMI consensus sequences, and MiXCR was used for V(D)J alignment. Clonotypes responding to the vaccine were identified with edgeR on replicate PBMC samples, with the criteria of FDR below 0.01 and a log2 fold change above 5 up to day 15. CD4 or CD8 identity was assigned to each bulk clonotype according to whether the clonotype was present at higher abundance in the sequenced CD4 repertoire or the sequenced CD8 repertoire. Clones were called with MiXCR by TCRdb after fastp trimmed the public reads at Q25, and only in-frame beta chains were retained. Rows are unified per CDR3 protein, each entry keeping the most common DNA and genes. The authors' filters were not applied to this entry. Here the sample has about 250,000 distinct CDR3 sequences; roughly 3.7% occur a single time. 19% of the sample lies in the top ten.

The sample's treatment or condition label, in plain terms: live attenuated yellow fever vaccine strain. Two biological replicates of bulk PBMCs were collected at each blood-draw timepoint. A standard Ficoll-Paque protocol was used to isolate PBMCs from peripheral blood. TriZol was used to extract RNA from bulk PBMCs, from CD4 and CD8 fractions, and from dextramer-positive and dextramer-negative fractions. In its sample, this clonotype was seen many times. There is no known antigen for this receptor. Within one base of it there is no much larger clone, and no base qualities were kept. According to the germline V gene (reference sequence), CDR1 reads MNHEY and CDR2 reads SMNVEV. Reading from cysteine to phenylalanine, the CDR3 counts 17 amino acids. CDR3 DNA is the only sequence kept; it has 51 bases, read in frame from the first base. V and J lose 5 bases and 0 bases, and a span of 20 bases separates them.

This sequence uses TRBV27 and TRBJ2-7; a confident D gene designation cannot be given. This specimen was PBMCs, taken 15 days after the yellow fever booster vaccination. The sequence was collected from a man aged 18 to 35 who received the YFV17D yellow fever vaccine. The nucleotides are TGTGCCAGCAGTGCCCTAGGGCGGTCACCTAGCTCCTACGAGCAGTACTTC. This yields the protein CASSALGRSPSSYEQYF.